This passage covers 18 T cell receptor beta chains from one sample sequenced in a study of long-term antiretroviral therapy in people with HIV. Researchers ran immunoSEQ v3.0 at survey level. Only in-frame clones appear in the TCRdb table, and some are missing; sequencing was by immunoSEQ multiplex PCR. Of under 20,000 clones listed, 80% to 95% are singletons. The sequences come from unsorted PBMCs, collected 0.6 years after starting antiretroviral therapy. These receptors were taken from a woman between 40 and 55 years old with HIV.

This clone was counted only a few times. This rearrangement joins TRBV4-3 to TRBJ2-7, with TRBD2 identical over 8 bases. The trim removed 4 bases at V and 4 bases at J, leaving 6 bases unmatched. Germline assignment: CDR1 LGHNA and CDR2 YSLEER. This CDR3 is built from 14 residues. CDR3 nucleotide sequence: TGCGCCAGCAGCCTGTCCGGGGGGGCTTACGAGCAGTACTTC. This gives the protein CASSLSGGAYEQYF.

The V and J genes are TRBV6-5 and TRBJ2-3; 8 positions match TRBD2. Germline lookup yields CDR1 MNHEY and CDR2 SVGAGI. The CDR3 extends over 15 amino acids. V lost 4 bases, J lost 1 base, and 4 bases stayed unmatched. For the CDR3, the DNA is TGTGCCAGCAGTTCCTCAGCGGGGGGCACAGATACGCAGTATTTT. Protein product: CASSSSAGGTDTQYF.

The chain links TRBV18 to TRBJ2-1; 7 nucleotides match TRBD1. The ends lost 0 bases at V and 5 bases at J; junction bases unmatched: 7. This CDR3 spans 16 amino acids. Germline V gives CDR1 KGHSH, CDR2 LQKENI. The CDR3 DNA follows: TGTGCCAGCTCACCACCGGTGACAGGGACGAACAATGAGCAGTTCTTC. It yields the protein CASSPPVTGTNNEQFF.

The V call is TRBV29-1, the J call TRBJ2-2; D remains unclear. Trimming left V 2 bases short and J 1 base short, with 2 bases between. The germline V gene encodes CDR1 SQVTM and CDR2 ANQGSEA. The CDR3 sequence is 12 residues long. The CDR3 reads CSVEKNTGELFF. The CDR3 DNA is TGCAGCGTTGAAAAGAACACCGGGGAGCTGTTTTTT.

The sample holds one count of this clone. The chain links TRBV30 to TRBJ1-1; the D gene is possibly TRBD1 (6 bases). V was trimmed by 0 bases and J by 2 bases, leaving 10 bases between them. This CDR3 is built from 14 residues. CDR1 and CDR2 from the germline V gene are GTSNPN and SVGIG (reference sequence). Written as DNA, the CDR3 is TGTGCCTGGAGTGTACTACAGGGAAACACTGAAGCTTTCTTT. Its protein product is CAWSVLQGNTEAFF.

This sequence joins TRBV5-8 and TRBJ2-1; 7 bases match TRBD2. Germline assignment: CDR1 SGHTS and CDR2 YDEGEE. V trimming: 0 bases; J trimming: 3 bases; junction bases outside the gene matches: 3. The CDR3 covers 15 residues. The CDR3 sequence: CASSLVGRLYNEQFF. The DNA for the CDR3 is TGTGCCAGCAGCTTGGTCGGGAGGCTCTACAATGAGCAGTTCTTC.

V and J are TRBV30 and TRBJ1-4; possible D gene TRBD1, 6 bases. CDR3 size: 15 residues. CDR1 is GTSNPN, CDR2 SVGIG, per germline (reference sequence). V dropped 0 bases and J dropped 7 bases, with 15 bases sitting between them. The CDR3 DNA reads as TGTGCCTGGAGTGTCTTGGGGGCCAGGGGTGAAAAACTGTTTTTT. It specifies CAWSVLGARGEKLFF.

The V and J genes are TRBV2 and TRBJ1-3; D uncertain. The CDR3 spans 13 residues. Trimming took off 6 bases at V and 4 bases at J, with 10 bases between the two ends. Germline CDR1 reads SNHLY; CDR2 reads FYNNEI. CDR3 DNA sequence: TGTGCCAGCAGCGGGCCGCAGGGAAACACCATATATTTT. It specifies CASSGPQGNTIYF.

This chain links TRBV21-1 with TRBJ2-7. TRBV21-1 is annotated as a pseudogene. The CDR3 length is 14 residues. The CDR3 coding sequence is TGTGCCAGCGCACGGGGGCTTGTTTCCTACGAGCAGTACTTC. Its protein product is CASARGLVSYEQYF.

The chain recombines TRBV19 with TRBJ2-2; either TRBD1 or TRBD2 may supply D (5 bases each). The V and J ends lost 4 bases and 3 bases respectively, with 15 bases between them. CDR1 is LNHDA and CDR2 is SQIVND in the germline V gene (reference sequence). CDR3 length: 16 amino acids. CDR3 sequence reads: CASSTGTEIYTGELFF. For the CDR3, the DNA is TGTGCCAGTAGTACCGGGACCGAAATTTACACCGGGGAGCTGTTTTTT. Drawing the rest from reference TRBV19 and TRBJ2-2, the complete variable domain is DGGITQSPKYLFRKEGQNVTLSCEQNLNHDAMYWYRQDPGQGLRLIYYSQIVNDFQKGDIAEGYSVSREKKESFPLTVTSAQKNPTAFYLCASSTGTEIYTGELFFGEGSRLTVL.

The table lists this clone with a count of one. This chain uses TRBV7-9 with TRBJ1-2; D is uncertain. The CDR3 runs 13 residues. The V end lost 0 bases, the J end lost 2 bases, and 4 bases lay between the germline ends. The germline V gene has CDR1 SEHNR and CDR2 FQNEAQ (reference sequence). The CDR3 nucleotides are TGTGCCAGCAGCTTAGCGGAAAACTATGGCTACACCTTC. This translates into CASSLAENYGYTF.

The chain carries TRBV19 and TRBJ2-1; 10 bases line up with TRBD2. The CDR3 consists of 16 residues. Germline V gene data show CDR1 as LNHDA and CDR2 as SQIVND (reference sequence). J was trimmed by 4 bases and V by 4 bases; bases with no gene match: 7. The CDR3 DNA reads TGTGCCAGTAGTAATAAGGTACTAGCGGGGTACAATGAGCAGTTCTTC. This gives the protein CASSNKVLAGYNEQFF. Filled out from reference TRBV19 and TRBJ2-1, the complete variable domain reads DGGITQSPKYLFRKEGQNVTLSCEQNLNHDAMYWYRQDPGQGLRLIYYSQIVNDFQKGDIAEGYSVSREKKESFPLTVTSAQKNPTAFYLCASSNKVLAGYNEQFFGPGTRLTVL.

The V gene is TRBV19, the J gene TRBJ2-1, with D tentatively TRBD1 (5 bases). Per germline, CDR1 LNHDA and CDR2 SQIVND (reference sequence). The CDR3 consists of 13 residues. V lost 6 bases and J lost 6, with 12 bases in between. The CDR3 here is CASSPGPFNEQFF. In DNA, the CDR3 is TGTGCCAGTAGCCCAGGGCCATTCAATGAGCAGTTCTTC.

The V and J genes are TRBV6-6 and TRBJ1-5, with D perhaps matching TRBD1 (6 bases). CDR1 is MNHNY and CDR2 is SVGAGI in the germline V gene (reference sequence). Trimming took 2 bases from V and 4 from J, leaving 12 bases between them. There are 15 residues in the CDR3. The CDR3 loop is CASSYAQGRNQPQHF. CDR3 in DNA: TGTGCCAGCAGTTACGCCCAGGGGCGGAATCAGCCCCAGCATTTT.

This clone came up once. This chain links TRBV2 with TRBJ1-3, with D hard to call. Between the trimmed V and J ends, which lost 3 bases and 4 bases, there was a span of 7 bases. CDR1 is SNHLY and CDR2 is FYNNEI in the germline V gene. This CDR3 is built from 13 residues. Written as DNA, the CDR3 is TGTGCCAGCAGTGAGAGGGAGGGAAACACCATATATTTT. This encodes CASSEREGNTIYF. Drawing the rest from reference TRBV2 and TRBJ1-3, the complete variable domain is EPEVTQTPSHQVTQMGQEVILRCVPISNHLYFYWYRQILGQKVEFLVSFYNNEISEKSEIFDDQFSVERPDGSNFTLKIRSTKLEDSAMYFCASSEREGNTIYFGEGSWLTVV.

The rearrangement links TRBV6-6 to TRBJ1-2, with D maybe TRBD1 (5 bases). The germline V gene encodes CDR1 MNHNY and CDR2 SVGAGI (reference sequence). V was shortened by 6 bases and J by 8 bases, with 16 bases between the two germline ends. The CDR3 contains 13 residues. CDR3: CASRDQGDRGYTF. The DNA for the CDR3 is TGTGCCAGCAGGGATCAGGGAGATCGGGGCTACACCTTC.

This chain's CDR3 is CAWSVQLNTDTQYF. CDR3 nucleotides: TGTGCCTGGAGTGTACAACTAAACACAGATACGCAGTATTTT. The V and J genes are TRBV30 and TRBJ2-3; D not certain. CDR1 and CDR2 from the germline V gene are GTSNPN and SVGIG (reference sequence). V was cut by 0 bases and J by 2 bases, with 9 bases left in between. This CDR3 contains 14 residues.

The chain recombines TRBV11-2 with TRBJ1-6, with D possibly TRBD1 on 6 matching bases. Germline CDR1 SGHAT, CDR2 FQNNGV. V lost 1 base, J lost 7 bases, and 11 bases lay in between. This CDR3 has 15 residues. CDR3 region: CASSLGPQGNSPLHF. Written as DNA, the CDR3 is TGTGCCAGCAGCTTAGGTCCGCAGGGGAATTCACCCCTCCACTTT.